This T cell receptor beta chain comes out of a study of control samples from healthy donors and cancer patients. This CDR3 contains 15 residues. The V gene end was trimmed by 5 bases and the J gene end by 5 bases; junction bases not matched to a gene: 8. Germline loops: CDR1 MNHNS, CDR2 SASEGT. The data were produced by immunoSEQ multiplex PCR, yet TCRdb's version contains in-frame clones alone and is incomplete. The table shows roughly 130,000 clones, with approximately 90% occurring only once. The specimen was blood. The source of this sequence is a young man in good health. The chain combines TRBV6-1 with TRBJ1-4; 7 positions match TRBD1. The CDR3 nucleotides read TGTGCCAGCAGTCCTTTACAGGGGCCAAATGAAAAACTGTTTTTT. Its translation is CASSPLQGPNEKLFF.